The clone carrying this T cell receptor beta chain was recorded a few times. What it recognizes is unknown. These data come from a study of response to subunit inactivated influenza vaccine. Findings and caveats of the study: It was the authors' suggestion that each seasonal influenza vaccination recruits few new T cells.

CDR3 size: 15 residues. Germline values: CDR1 LGHNA, CDR2 YSLEER. Trimming left V 4 bases short and J 2 bases short, with 11 bases between. A single record per CDR3 protein comes from TCRdb applying MiXCR to the RT-PCR reads. Of approximately 700,000 distinct CDR3 sequences listed, about 15% are singletons. The sequences come from PBMCs from blood, collected 12 days after vaccination. This sequence was found in a man aged 45-65 years who received an inactivated influenza vaccine. The chain carries TRBV4-3 and TRBJ1-4; TRBD1 is a possible D gene (5 bases). The CDR3 DNA reads TGCGCCAGCAGCCCGAACCGGGGGACTAATGAAAAACTGTTTTTT. Translation: CASSPNRGTNEKLFF.